This T cell receptor (beta chain) comes out of a study of T-cell reconstitution after alpha-beta-depleted transplantation in children (dated by TCRdb to 2016 to 2018). Looking at the study overall: The study quantitatively tracked T-cell immune reconstitution after TCRalphabeta/CD19-depleted allogeneic hematopoietic cell transplantation in children using TCR repertoire profiling.

The sample holds a few counts of this clonotype. Its antigen target is currently unknown. No base quality values were provided; no much bigger clone lies one nucleotide off. The library relied on PCR. The reads were generated on an Illumina HiSeq 2500. Molecular barcoding was employed in the preparation of TCR libraries, with unique molecular identifiers being used to normalize TCRbeta repertoire quantification. In TCRdb, the public reads were trimmed at Q25 with fastp and aligned with MiXCR, with productive beta chains retained. CDR3 protein duplicates are merged, each entry listing the most common genes and DNA. This sample gives about 610,000 distinct CDR3 sequences in total; roughly a tenth of them show up just once. The top ten constitute less than 5% of the sample. The sequencing used PBMCs from the stem cell graft donor, collected from the stem cell graft. The clonotype comes from a human donor who donated a stem cell graft to a child with acute myeloid leukemia.

CDR3 sequence: CATSPAGGPNNEQFF. The sequence in DNA is TGTGCCACCTCGCCAGCGGGAGGGCCGAACAATGAGCAGTTCTTC. The V and J genes are TRBV24-1 and TRBJ2-1; the central 10 bases match TRBD2. CDR1 is given as KGHDR and CDR2 as SFDVKD, both from the germline V gene. The junction shows trimming of 9 bases on V and 5 bases on J, and the gene matches do not reach 9 bases of it. The CDR3, from cysteine to phenylalanine, totals 15 residues. CDR3 DNA only is kept here, 45 bases in frame from base 1.